This T cell receptor (beta chain) was found in a study of cytomegalovirus exposure and HLA in healthy donors. Overall study context: Sequencing of roughly 180 million T cells in an earlier analysis found 120 million or so unique TCR beta sequences. HLA-typed donors contributed approximately 86 million unique TCRs, which were held in an early data release.

A remark on this clone: Antigen specificity is unknown.

The CDR3 consists of 12 residues. Looked up from germline, CDR1 is MNHEY and CDR2 is SMNVEV (reference sequence). V shed 4 bases, J shed 15 bases, and the junction held 5 bases outside the gene matches. Study-wide findings and caveats: The authors later found HLA-associated TCR beta chains more clonally expanded than equally common others. On later analysis, the bulk of CMV-associated TCR beta chains appeared to be HLA-restricted.

The PCR had 60 Vbeta and 13 Jbeta primers. Using immunoSEQ multiplex PCR, the repertoire was profiled, and TCRdb retains in-frame clones only, with some absent. Here the sample spans 50,000 to 65,000 clones, roughly 84% being singletons. The source material was PBMCs. The chain uses TRBV27 and TRBJ2-1; 11 bases are a match to TRBD2. The TCR originated in a woman under 30 in good health and CMV-seronegative. CDR3 nucleotides: TGTGCCAGCAGTTCGGGACTAGCGGTGCCGTTCTTC. Translated, it gives CASSSGLAVPFF.